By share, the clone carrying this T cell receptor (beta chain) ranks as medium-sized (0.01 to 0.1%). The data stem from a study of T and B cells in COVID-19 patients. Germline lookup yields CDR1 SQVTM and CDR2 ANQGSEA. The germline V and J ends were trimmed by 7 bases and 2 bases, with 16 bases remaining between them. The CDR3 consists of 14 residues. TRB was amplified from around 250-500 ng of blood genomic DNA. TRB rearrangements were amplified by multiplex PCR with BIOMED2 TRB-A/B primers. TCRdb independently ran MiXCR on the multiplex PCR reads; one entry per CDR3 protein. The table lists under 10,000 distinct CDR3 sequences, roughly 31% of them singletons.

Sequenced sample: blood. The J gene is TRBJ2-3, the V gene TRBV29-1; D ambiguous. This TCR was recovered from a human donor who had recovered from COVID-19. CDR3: CSAPRLGSTDTQYF. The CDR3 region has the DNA TGCAGCGCTCCCCGACTTGGGTCCACAGATACGCAGTATTTT.